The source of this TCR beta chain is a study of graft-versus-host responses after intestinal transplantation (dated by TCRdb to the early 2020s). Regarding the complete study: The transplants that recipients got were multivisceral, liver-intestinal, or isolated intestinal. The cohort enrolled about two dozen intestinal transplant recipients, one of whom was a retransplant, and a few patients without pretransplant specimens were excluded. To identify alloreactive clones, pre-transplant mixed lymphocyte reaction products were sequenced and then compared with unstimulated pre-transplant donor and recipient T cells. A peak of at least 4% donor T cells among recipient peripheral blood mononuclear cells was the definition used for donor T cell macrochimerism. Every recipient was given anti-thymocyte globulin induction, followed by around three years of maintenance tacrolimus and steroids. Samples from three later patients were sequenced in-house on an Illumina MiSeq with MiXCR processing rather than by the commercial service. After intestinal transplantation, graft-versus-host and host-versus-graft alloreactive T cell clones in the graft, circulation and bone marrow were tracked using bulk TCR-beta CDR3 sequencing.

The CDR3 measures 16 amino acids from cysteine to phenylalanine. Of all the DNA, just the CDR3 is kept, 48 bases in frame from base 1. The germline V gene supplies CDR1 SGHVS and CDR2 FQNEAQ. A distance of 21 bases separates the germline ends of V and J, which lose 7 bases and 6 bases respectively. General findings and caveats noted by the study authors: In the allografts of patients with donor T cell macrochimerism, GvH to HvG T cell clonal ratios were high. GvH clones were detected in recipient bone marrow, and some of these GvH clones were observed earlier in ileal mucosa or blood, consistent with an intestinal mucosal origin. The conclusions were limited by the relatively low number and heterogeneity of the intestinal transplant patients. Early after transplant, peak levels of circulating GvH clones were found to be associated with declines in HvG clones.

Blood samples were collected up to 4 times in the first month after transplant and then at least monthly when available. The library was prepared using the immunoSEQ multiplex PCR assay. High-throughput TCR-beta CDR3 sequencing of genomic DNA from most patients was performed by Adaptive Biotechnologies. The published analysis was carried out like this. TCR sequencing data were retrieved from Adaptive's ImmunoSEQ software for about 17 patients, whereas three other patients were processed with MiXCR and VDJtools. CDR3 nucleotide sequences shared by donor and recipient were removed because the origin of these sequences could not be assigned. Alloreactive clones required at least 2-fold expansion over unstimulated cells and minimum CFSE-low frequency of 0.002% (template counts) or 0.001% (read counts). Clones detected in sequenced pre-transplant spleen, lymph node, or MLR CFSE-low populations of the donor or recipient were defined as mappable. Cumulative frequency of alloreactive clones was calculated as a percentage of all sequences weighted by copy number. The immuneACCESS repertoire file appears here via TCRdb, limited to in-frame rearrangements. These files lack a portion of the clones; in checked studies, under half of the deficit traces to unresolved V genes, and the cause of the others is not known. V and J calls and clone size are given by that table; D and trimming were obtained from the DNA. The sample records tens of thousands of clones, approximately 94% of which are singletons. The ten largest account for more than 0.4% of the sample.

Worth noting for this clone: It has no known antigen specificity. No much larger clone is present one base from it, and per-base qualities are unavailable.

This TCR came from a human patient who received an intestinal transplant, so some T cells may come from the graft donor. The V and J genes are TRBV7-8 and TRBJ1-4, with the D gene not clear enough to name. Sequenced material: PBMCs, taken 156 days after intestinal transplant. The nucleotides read TGTGCCAGCACCCCGGAAAAGGGATTTCAAGATGAAAAACTGTTTTTT. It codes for CASTPEKGFQDEKLFF.